This passage covers 17 T cell receptor beta chains from one sample sequenced in a study of brain T cells in children with intractable seizures. The time point here: blood from clinic visit 5 months post-surgery; TSC patient then seizure free. The protocol was immunoSEQ multiplex PCR, while the TCRdb copy is restricted to in-frame clones and leaves out a portion. Of 300,000 to 400,000 clones in the sample, more than 85% were seen once. The sequences come from peripheral blood, collected about 5 months after surgery. All receptors come from a boy under three years old with tuberous sclerosis and intractable seizures.

This rearrangement joins TRBV30 to TRBJ1-3; 9 bases fit TRBD1. The CDR3 extends over 15 amino acids. Unmatched junction bases numbered 13, after V lost 6 bases and J lost 7 bases. Germline values: CDR1 GTSNPN, CDR2 SVGIG (reference sequence). The CDR3 is CACHAGTGKRNTIYF. The CDR3 DNA is TGTGCCTGCCATGCCGGGACAGGGAAAAGGAACACCATATATTTT.

The genes are TRBV12-3 or TRBV12-4 and TRBJ2-1, with D hard to call. The CDR3 extends over 12 amino acids. The ends were cut back, 7 bases at V and 7 bases at J, with 11 bases in the middle. The chain's CDR3 is CASTDSRNEQFF. The CDR3 bases are TGTGCCAGCACCGATTCTCGTAATGAGCAGTTCTTC.

As DNA, the CDR3 is TGTGCCAGCAGCTCGCCCGGCCGCCCTAACTATGGCTACACCTTC. This gives the protein CASSSPGRPNYGYTF. The V and J genes are TRBV5-8 and TRBJ1-2; D not certain. Trimming cost V 3 bases and J 0 bases, with 12 bases left between them. The CDR3 covers 15 residues. In germline, CDR1 is SGHTS, CDR2 YDEGEE.

The V call is TRBV10-2, the J call TRBJ2-2; no definite D call. CDR3 size: 11 residues. Trimming left V 5 bases short and J 5 bases short, with 3 bases between. The germline V gene has CDR1 WSHSY and CDR2 SAAADI. The CDR3: CASSNTGELFF. The CDR3, as DNA: TGCGCCAGCAGTAATACCGGGGAGCTGTTTTTT.

This chain links TRBV14 with TRBJ2-7, with 7 nucleotides matching TRBD2. Germline CDR1 reads SGHDN; CDR2 reads FVKESK. With 4 bases clipped from V and 0 bases from J, the junction kept 3 bases outside the gene matches. The CDR3 extends over 14 amino acids. The CDR3 nucleotides are TGTGCCAGCAGCCCCCGGGGGGACTCCTACGAGCAGTACTTC. Translation: CASSPRGDSYEQYF.

The gene calls are TRBV9 and TRBJ2-1; 15 bases align to TRBD2. V dropped 4 bases and J dropped 5; count of bases not matched to a gene: 10. Germline CDR1 reads SGDLS; CDR2 reads YYNGEE. The CDR3 is 18 residues long. The DNA of the CDR3 is TGTGCCAGCAGCACCTCCCGGACTAGCGGGGGGGCACACAATGAGCAGTTCTTC. Translating it yields CASSTSRTSGGAHNEQFF.

This rearrangement joins TRBV10-3 to TRBJ1-1, with D possibly TRBD1 on 5 matching bases. V lost 8 bases to trimming and J lost 4 bases, with 17 bases between them. The CDR3 has 14 residues. Looked up from germline, CDR1 is ENHRY and CDR2 is SYGVKD. The CDR3 here is CAIGARGRATEAFF. CDR3 DNA sequence: TGTGCCATCGGAGCGCGAGGCAGGGCCACTGAAGCTTTCTTT.

This clone has just one count. The chain couples TRBV9 to TRBJ2-5; the D gene is possibly TRBD2 (5 bases). The CDR3 runs 15 residues. V lost 3 bases to trimming and J lost 0 bases, with 12 bases between them. Looked up from germline, CDR1 is SGDLS and CDR2 is YYNGEE. CDR3 sequence reads: CASSAYSANQETQYF. DNA of the CDR3: TGTGCCAGCAGCGCTTATAGCGCGAACCAAGAGACCCAGTACTTC.

The chain carries TRBV2 and TRBJ2-7; D may match TRBD1 or TRBD2 (6 bases each). V was pared by 7 bases and J by 3 bases, with 16 bases between. The CDR3 is 14 residues long. Germline loops: CDR1 SNHLY, CDR2 FYNNEI. The CDR3 loop is CASIAAGESYEQYF. CDR3 in DNA: TGTGCCAGCATAGCGGCAGGGGAGAGCTACGAGCAGTACTTC.

A few counts support this clone. This chain joins TRBV3-1 (or the pseudogene TRBV3-2) and TRBJ1-5, with 7 positions matching TRBD1. The CDR3 consists of 15 residues. The germline V gene encodes CDR1 LGHDT and CDR2 YNNKEL (reference sequence). After removal of 0 bases from V and 7 bases from J, the junction contained 6 bases not matched to a gene. CDR3 DNA sequence: TGTGCCAGCAGCCAAGACGTCACAGGGGCACAGCCCCAGCATTTT. Protein: CASSQDVTGAQPQHF.

The chain links TRBV6-1 to TRBJ2-2; 12 bases fit TRBD1. Germline-derived CDR1 and CDR2 are MNHNS and SASEGT. Trimming took 2 bases from V and 6 from J; bases not matched to a gene: 7. The CDR3 consists of 17 residues. The CDR3 DNA is TGTGCCAGCAGTGAACTTCCGGGACAGGGGGCGGCCGGGGAGCTGTTTTTT. Protein product: CASSELPGQGAAGELFF.

The V call is TRBV5-1, the J call TRBJ2-7; D tentatively fits TRBD1 or TRBD2 (5 bases each). V lost 0 bases to trimming and J lost 6 bases, with 13 bases between them. CDR1 is SGHRS, CDR2 YFSETQ, per germline. CDR3 length: 14 amino acids. The CDR3 DNA follows: TGCGCCAGCAGCTTGGGGGACCGGGCCCGCGAGCAGTACTTC. Amino acid sequence: CASSLGDRAREQYF.

This chain joins TRBV11-2 and TRBJ2-2; no reliable D call. V was trimmed by 5 bases and J by 0 bases, leaving 10 bases between them. The germline V gene encodes CDR1 SGHAT and CDR2 FQNNGV. This CDR3 contains 15 residues. The CDR3 nucleotides read TGTGCCAGCAGCGCGGACGGCGCGAACACCGGGGAGCTGTTTTTT. Translating it yields CASSADGANTGELFF.

The chain couples TRBV20-1 to TRBJ2-5, with D perhaps matching TRBD1 (6 bases). The CDR3 consists of 11 residues. CDR1 and CDR2 (germline): DFQATT, SNEGSKA (reference sequence). V shed 5 bases and J shed 4 bases, with 8 bases lying between them. The CDR3 DNA sequence: TGCAGTGCTTCAGGGGCAGAGACCCAGTACTTC. It is translated as CSASGAETQYF.

The rearrangement uses TRBV21-1 and TRBJ2-3; the table assigns TRBD1, which was not confirmed against the DNA. TRBV21-1 has pseudogene status. CDR3 length: 16 residues. In DNA, the CDR3 is TGTGCCAGCAACCGAGGACAGGGGGCGAGAGAGGATACGCAGTATTTT. Its protein is CASNRGQGAREDTQYF.

This chain joins TRBV24-1 and TRBJ2-7; D possibly uses TRBD1 or TRBD2 (5 bases each). The length of the CDR3 is 14 residues. Germline V lookup: CDR1 KGHDR, CDR2 SFDVKD. Trimming cost V 7 bases and J 6 bases, with 18 bases left between them. The CDR3 loop reads CATRNLGLAVEQYF. DNA for the CDR3: TGTGCCACCAGAAATCTGGGGCTAGCCGTCGAGCAGTACTTC.

This chain's CDR3 is CATSKPGLTGVDTQYF. The CDR3 coding sequence is TGTGCCACCAGCAAACCGGGACTTACGGGCGTAGATACGCAGTATTTT. The gene calls are TRBV15 and TRBJ2-3, with D possibly TRBD2 on 6 matching bases. The ends were cut back, 4 bases at V and 5 bases at J, with 19 bases in the middle. CDR3 size: 16 residues. CDR1 is LNHNV, CDR2 YYDKDF, per germline (reference sequence). Full variable domain (remainder filled in from reference TRBV15 and TRBJ2-3): DAMVIQNPRYQVTQFGKPVTLSCSQTLNHNVMYWYQQKSSQAPKLLFHYYDKDFNNEADTPDNFQSRRPNTSFCFLDIRSPGLGDTAMYLCATSKPGLTGVDTQYFGPGTRLTVL.